A selection of T cell receptor beta chains follows, all from one sample in a study of shared T cell receptors in the human thymus. Profiled with immunoSEQ multiplex PCR; TCRdb holds only in-frame clones, not every one. The data contain hundreds of thousands of clones, over 75% of them singletons. In addition, the sample was reused for a study of human thymus T cells.

Material for sequencing was thymocytes. The receptors here all came from a boy younger than two with a congenital heart defect. Each CDR3 is given with its conserved first and last residue. A D gene is named only where the DNA matches it firmly. Clone size is shown for a subset of rows, as once, few, many or a class of expanded clone.

clone size: -; D gene: -; V gene: TRBV28; CDR3 protein: CASSDKKQQETQYF
clone size: -; D gene: TRBD1; V gene: TRBV6-5; CDR3 protein: CASGFGQGADTQYF
clone size: -; D gene: TRBD2; V gene: TRBV9; CDR3 protein: CASSPGTTLGDEQFF
clone size: -; D gene: TRBD2; V gene: TRBV28; CDR3 protein: CASRSGLDVGDEQFF
clone size: -; D gene: -; V gene: TRBV4-2; CDR3 protein: CASSPRGISNTGELFF
clone size: -; D gene: -; V gene: TRBV5-1; CDR3 protein: CASTIGHMNTEAFF
clone size: -; D gene: -; V gene: TRBV18; CDR3 protein: CASSPEHLDEQYF
clone size: -; D gene: -; V gene: TRBV28; CDR3 protein: CASSFYGGRLWNQPQHF
clone size: once; D gene: -; V gene: TRBV10-2; CDR3 protein: CASSVAGLEPQHF
clone size: -; D gene: TRBD1; V gene: TRBV10-3; CDR3 protein: CAISESPWPPPSDRGRKETQYF
clone size: -; D gene: TRBD2; V gene: TRBV29-1; CDR3 protein: CSVLDGLEGGTQYF
clone size: -; D gene: -; V gene: TRBV27; CDR3 protein: CASGKGGMRHNEQFF
clone size: -; D gene: TRBD1; V gene: TRBV28; CDR3 protein: CASSLTNRGSSGNTIYF
clone size: -; D gene: -; V gene: TRBV5-8; CDR3 protein: CASSLDSTPYEQYF
clone size: -; D gene: TRBD2; V gene: TRBV4-2; CDR3 protein: CASSQQVHSGTRAISSYNEQFF
clone size: once; D gene: TRBD1; V gene: TRBV11-2; CDR3 protein: CASTPGGPARETQYF
clone size: few; D gene: TRBD2; V gene: TRBV4-1; CDR3 protein: CASSLTGTNHRANAGELFF
clone size: -; D gene: -; V gene: TRBV6-5; CDR3 protein: CASRGSETQYF
clone size: -; D gene: TRBD1; V gene: TRBV7-9; CDR3 protein: CASSLGDRPYEQYF
clone size: few; D gene: -; V gene: TRBV4-3; CDR3 protein: CASSQDTRQHYGYTF
clone size: -; D gene: -; V gene: TRBV7-9; CDR3 protein: CASSQGKTGETQYF
clone size: -; D gene: -; V gene: TRBV4-1; CDR3 protein: CASSQVEAGEGQETQYF
clone size: few; D gene: TRBD1; V gene: TRBV5-8; CDR3 protein: CASSCDPDREAYNEQFF
clone size: -; D gene: -; V gene: TRBV11-2; CDR3 protein: CASSPGASNQPQHF
clone size: -; D gene: TRBD1; V gene: TRBV7-9; CDR3 protein: CASSRKGTGEADTEAFF
clone size: once; D gene: TRBD1; V gene: TRBV6-1; CDR3 protein: CASSEPGQGNSGANVLTF
clone size: -; D gene: TRBD2; V gene: TRBV5-4; CDR3 protein: CASSLGTSGTYEQYF
clone size: -; D gene: -; V gene: TRBV6-5; CDR3 protein: CAPAVVAYEQYF
clone size: few; D gene: -; V gene: TRBV19; CDR3 protein: CASSLRDSRYNEQFF
clone size: -; D gene: TRBD2; V gene: TRBV28; CDR3 protein: CASSSPGLAGHTHDLFGVETQYF
clone size: few; D gene: -; V gene: TRBV19; CDR3 protein: CASSSEDRSLYGYTF
clone size: -; D gene: TRBD2; V gene: TRBV19; CDR3 protein: CASSRGRVEQFF
clone size: once; D gene: -; V gene: TRBV30; CDR3 protein: CAWSVHITGELFF
clone size: -; D gene: TRBD2; V gene: TRBV6-1; CDR3 protein: CASSEAIAEFSGRSYEQYF